The 9 T cell receptor beta chains in this list originate from one sample, sequenced in a study of blood T cell repertoires in COVID-19. Assay: immunoSEQ multiplex PCR; the TCRdb copy retains only in-frame clones and omits some. The sample has some 240,000 clones; 80% to 85% are singletons. The sample taken for sequencing was PBMCs or T cells enriched from blood (not recorded which). These receptor sequences come from a middle-aged man who had recovered from COVID-19.

The J gene is TRBJ2-7, the V gene TRBV6-5; 7 nucleotides agree with TRBD1. This CDR3 comprises 15 residues. Germline assignment: CDR1 MNHEY and CDR2 SVGAGI. The J segment lost 2 bases and the V segment lost 4 bases, leaving 8 bases of the junction unmatched. CDR3 protein: CASSSGQAATYEQYF. The CDR3 DNA reads as TGTGCCAGCAGTTCCGGACAGGCGGCAACCTACGAGCAGTACTTC.

The chain has TRBV11-2 and TRBJ1-3; tentative D call: TRBD1 (5 bases). V was shortened by 3 bases and J by 0 bases, with 15 bases between the two germline ends. The CDR3 consists of 17 residues. Germline CDR1 reads SGHAT; CDR2 reads FQNNGV. In nucleotides, the CDR3 is TGTGCCAGCAGCTTGAGTGACAGCTTGTTCTCTGGAAACACCATATATTTT. Translated: CASSLSDSLFSGNTIYF.

This clone occurred a few times. The rearrangement uses TRBV20-1 and TRBJ1-6; D call uncertain. The CDR3 is made up of 13 amino acids. Germline-derived CDR1 and CDR2 are DFQATT and SNEGSKA (reference sequence). Trimming left V 3 bases short and J 10 bases short, with 13 bases between. DNA for the CDR3: TGCAGTGCTAGTCTCGGGGTTGGATCACCCCTCCACTTT. It translates to CSASLGVGSPLHF.

This chain links TRBV27 with TRBJ2-7; 8 bases map to TRBD2. The CDR3 is 15 residues long. The V and J ends lost 2 bases and 2 bases, in that order; junction bases with no gene match: 5. Germline assignment: CDR1 MNHEY and CDR2 SMNVEV (reference sequence). CDR3 DNA sequence: TGTGCCAGCAGTTTACTGGCGGGAGGTACCTACGAGCAGTACTTC. Protein sequence: CASSLLAGGTYEQYF.

The chain is built from TRBV2 and TRBJ1-2, with D possibly TRBD1 on 5 matching bases. The CDR3 runs 15 residues. In germline, CDR1 is SNHLY, CDR2 FYNNEI. Deletions cut 3 bases from V and 4 bases from J, with 15 bases between. The CDR3 DNA is TGTGCCAGCAGTGAGGTTGCAGGGTTAAGCTATGGCTACACCTTC. Translating gives CASSEVAGLSYGYTF.

The chain is built from TRBV27 and TRBJ1-5; no firm D call. The CDR3 sequence is 16 residues long. V was shortened by 7 bases and J by 0 bases, with 16 bases between the two germline ends. Germline CDR1 MNHEY, CDR2 SMNVEV (reference sequence). For the CDR3, the DNA is TGTGCCAGCATGGTGAGGCGGGGAACTAGCAATCAGCCCCAGCATTTT. As protein: CASMVRRGTSNQPQHF.

This sequence joins TRBV5-1 and TRBJ2-3; no reliable D call. Trimming removed 2 bases at V and 0 bases at J, with 13 bases between. CDR3 length: 16 residues. The V gene's germline CDR1 is SGHRS and CDR2 YFSETQ. The CDR3 spells CASSFDVGASTDTQYF. CDR3 bases: TGCGCCAGCAGCTTCGATGTCGGTGCTAGCACAGATACGCAGTATTTT.

This clone was counted between two and nine times. The chain has TRBV4-3 and TRBJ2-7, with D possibly being TRBD2 (5 bases). Trimming removed 0 bases at V and 3 bases at J, with 15 bases between. CDR1 and CDR2 (germline): LGHNA, YSLEER. This CDR3 region has 16 residues. In DNA, the CDR3 is TGCGCCAGCAGCCAAGAGATAGCGCTATCCATCTACGAGCAGTACTTC. Encoded protein: CASSQEIALSIYEQYF.

This sequence joins TRBV5-1 and TRBJ2-2; no definite D call. This CDR3 has 16 amino acids. Germline values: CDR1 SGHRS, CDR2 YFSETQ. V lost 4 bases to trimming and J lost 4 bases, with 17 bases between them. The CDR3, as DNA: TGCGCCAGCAGCCTATCCGAAAACACGGGCACCGGGGAGCTGTTTTTT. This encodes CASSLSENTGTGELFF.